The 27 T cell receptor beta chains given below trace back to one sample, sequenced in a study of human T cells and chemical hapten exposure. Each CDR3 protein gets one entry after TCRdb re-called the RACE reads with MiXCR. The table lists about 70,000 distinct CDR3 sequences, roughly 9.8% of them singletons, with 2.5% to 3.5% in the top ten. Described time point: patch test 1, 2 weeks after DPC sensitization. The treatment is: therapeutic diphenylcyclopropenone sensitization with weekly scalp DPC. The specimen comprised whole blood, sampled in connection with sensitization to the hapten diphenylcyclopropenone (DPC). The receptors were sampled from a woman between 40 and 50 years old with alopecia areata. Some clones in this sample may be carry-over from other donors' samples.

This clonotype has just a few counts. The gene calls are TRBV28 and TRBJ2-4; either TRBD1 or TRBD2 may supply D (5 bases each). CDR3 length: 15 amino acids. Trimming took off 5 bases at V and 5 bases at J, with 16 bases between the two ends. In germline, CDR1 is MDHEN, CDR2 SYDVKM. CDR3 DNA sequence: TGTGCCAGCAGTCCCTCAGGGAGCTTGGAAAACATTCAGTACTTC. It codes for CASSPSGSLENIQYF.

This clonotype was detected only a few times. The chain links TRBV7-8 to TRBJ1-1; perhaps TRBD1 as D (5 bases). In germline, CDR1 is SGHVS, CDR2 FQNEAQ. The CDR3 consists of 13 residues. Between the trimmed V and J ends, which lost 2 bases and 7 bases, there was a span of 11 bases. For the CDR3, the DNA is TGTGCCAGCAGCTTATACGGGGGAATTGAAGCTTTCTTT. It is translated as CASSLYGGIEAFF.

This clonotype was seen many times. The chain couples TRBV20-1 to TRBJ1-5; 10 bases match TRBD1. V lost 0 bases, J lost 9 bases, and 8 bases stayed unmatched. Germline loops: CDR1 DFQATT, CDR2 SNEGSKA (reference sequence). The CDR3 has 15 residues. The DNA of the CDR3 is TGCAGTGCTAGAGATAGGGACAGGGGACGAGGGCCCCAGCATTTT. This encodes CSARDRDRGRGPQHF.

This clonotype was seen ten or more times. V usage is TRBV19 and J usage is TRBJ1-2; 7 positions agree with TRBD1. Germline CDR1 is LNHDA and CDR2 is SQIVND (reference sequence). J gave up 3 bases and V 3 bases, and 1 base lay outside the gene matches. The CDR3 covers 13 residues. CDR3 in DNA: TGTGCCAGTAGTATTACAGGGGACTATGGCTACACCTTC. This translates into CASSITGDYGYTF.

J is TRBJ1-2 and V is TRBV29-1, with 8 positions matching TRBD1. This CDR3 is built from 12 residues. From germline, CDR1 is SQVTM and CDR2 ANQGSEA. J gave up 7 bases and V 7 bases, and 8 bases lay outside the gene matches. CDR3 bases: TGCAGCGGCGGACAGGGTTCTTTTGGCTACACCTTC. Its protein is CSGGQGSFGYTF.

At least ten counts were recorded for this clonotype. V is TRBV6-4 and J is TRBJ2-7; no clear D. V was trimmed by 3 bases and J by 3 bases, leaving 9 bases between them. This CDR3 is built from 13 residues. Germline values: CDR1 MRHNA, CDR2 SNTAGT. CDR3: CASSEEKGYEQYF. The CDR3 region has the DNA TGTGCCAGCAGTGAGGAGAAGGGCTACGAGCAGTACTTC.

This clonotype was counted ten times or more. The chain carries TRBV5-1 and TRBJ2-7; 7 positions agree with TRBD1. The CDR3 is 14 residues long. Germline CDR1 SGHRS, CDR2 YFSETQ. The J segment lost 3 bases and the V segment lost 4 bases, leaving 7 bases of the junction unmatched. CDR3 sequence (DNA): TGCGCCAGCAGCCCCGGACAGGTGAACTACGAGCAGTACTTC. This translates into CASSPGQVNYEQYF.

Ten or more counts support this clonotype. The chain links TRBV9 to TRBJ1-1, with 7 bases lining up with TRBD1. The V gene end was trimmed by 4 bases and the J gene end by 1 base; junction bases not matched to a gene: 10. The CDR3 extends over 16 amino acids. Per germline, CDR1 SGDLS and CDR2 YYNGEE. CDR3 coding DNA: TGTGCCAGCAGCTCTCAAGTCAGGGGGTCGAACACTGAAGCTTTCTTT. It specifies CASSSQVRGSNTEAFF. Filled out from reference TRBV9 and TRBJ1-1, the complete variable domain reads DSGVTQTPKHLITATGQRVTLRCSPRSGDLSVYWYQQSLDQGLQFLIQYYNGEERAKGNILERFSAQQFPDLHSELNLSSLELGDSALYFCASSSQVRGSNTEAFFGQGTRLTVV.

This clonotype was found a few times. The J gene is TRBJ2-2, the V gene TRBV6-2 or TRBV6-3, with D possibly matching TRBD1 (6 bases). Germline CDR1 is MNHEY and CDR2 is SVGEGT. The CDR3 has 14 amino acids. Trimming cost V 7 bases and J 2 bases, with 11 bases left between them. The CDR3 DNA is TGTGCCAGCACAATACAGGGTAACACCGGGGAGCTGTTTTTT. It codes for CASTIQGNTGELFF.

The rearrangement uses TRBV4-3 and TRBJ2-7; 12 bases fit TRBD2. Germline V gene data show CDR1 as LGHNA and CDR2 as YSLEER. The CDR3 extends over 17 amino acids. V shed 3 bases, J shed 3 bases, and the junction held 9 bases outside the gene matches. The CDR3 DNA follows: TGCGCCAGCAGCCATGACTTGACTAGCGGGGGCCGCTACGAGCAGTACTTC. Translated: CASSHDLTSGGRYEQYF.

This clonotype came up many times. The CDR3 DNA reads TGTGCCAGCAGCTTAGTCGGGCCATCCTACAATGAGCAGTTCTTC. Translation: CASSLVGPSYNEQFF. The chain combines TRBV7-8 with TRBJ2-1; D is uncertain. This CDR3 spans 15 amino acids. Germline V gene lookup returns CDR1 SGHVS and CDR2 FQNEAQ. V dropped 1 base and J dropped 1 base, with 8 bases sitting between them.

To note about this clonotype: This may come from a read error, since a much larger clone is one base off. The rearrangement links TRBV27 to TRBJ2-3; D is unclear. Germline assignment: CDR1 MNHEY and CDR2 SMNVEV (reference sequence). This CDR3 has 14 amino acids. V lost 5 bases, J lost 4 bases, and 13 bases lay in between. CDR3 region: CASSLQVRADTQYF. The CDR3 bases are TGTGCCAGCAGTCTGCAGGTTCGCGCAGATACGCAGTATTTT.

This clonotype was detected many times. The chain links TRBV12-3 or TRBV12-4 to TRBJ2-7; D is perhaps TRBD1 (5 bases). The V and J ends lost 0 bases and 2 bases respectively, with 14 bases between them. This CDR3 spans 16 amino acids. CDR3 nucleotides: TGTGCCAGCAGTTTAGCGTCTAGGGGCACTCCCTACGAGCAGTACTTC. Protein: CASSLASRGTPYEQYF.

This chain links TRBV28 with TRBJ2-7, with 7 nucleotides matching TRBD1. This CDR3 spans 12 amino acids. Per germline, CDR1 MDHEN and CDR2 SYDVKM. V was pared by 6 bases and J by 9 bases, with 8 bases of the junction left unmatched. DNA for the CDR3: TGTGCCAGCAGCATCGACAGGGTTCGGCAGTACTTC. Its translation is CASSIDRVRQYF.

The table lists this clonotype with many counts. The chain employs TRBV20-1 and TRBJ1-1; 8 nucleotides agree with TRBD1. Germline loops: CDR1 DFQATT, CDR2 SNEGSKA (reference sequence). The V gene end was trimmed by 8 bases and the J gene end by 0 bases; junction bases not matched to a gene: 5. The CDR3 is made up of 13 amino acids. CDR3 bases: TGCAGTTACAGGGGGGCCCTGAACACTGAAGCTTTCTTT. Its protein product is CSYRGALNTEAFF.

This clonotype was recorded a few times. This sequence joins TRBV7-2 and TRBJ1-5; D is ambiguous. CDR3 size: 14 residues. V was shortened by 3 bases and J by 7 bases, with 13 bases between the two germline ends. The germline V gene encodes CDR1 SGHTA and CDR2 FQGNSA. The CDR3 region is CASSFEGSRQPQHF. The DNA of the CDR3 is TGTGCCAGCAGCTTCGAAGGGAGTCGCCAGCCCCAGCATTTT.

The chain recombines TRBV30 with TRBJ1-2; maybe TRBD1 (5 bases). CDR3 length equals 13 residues. Trimming took 4 bases from V and 4 from J, leaving 13 bases between them. Germline V gene data show CDR1 as GTSNPN and CDR2 as SVGIG (reference sequence). The CDR3 here is CAWTPGRSYGYTF. The CDR3 DNA reads TGTGCCTGGACCCCGGGGCGGAGCTATGGCTACACCTTC.

The chain carries TRBV5-6 and TRBJ2-5, with unresolved D. The V end was cut by 1 base, the J end by 5 bases, with 12 bases between. CDR1 is SGHDT, CDR2 YYEEEE, per germline. The CDR3 consists of 14 residues. The CDR3 DNA sequence: TGTGCCAGCAGCTTGCACGGCGGAATGGAGACCCAGTACTTC. This translates into CASSLHGGMETQYF.

This clonotype was detected ten times or more. The rearrangement uses TRBV7-9 and TRBJ1-6; 8 bases agree with TRBD1. Unmatched junction bases numbered 7, after V lost 3 bases and J lost 3 bases. Per germline, CDR1 SEHNR and CDR2 FQNEAQ (reference sequence). This CDR3 contains 17 residues. The CDR3 bases are TGTGCCAGCAGCTTCTGGACAGGGCCCTTCTATAATTCACCCCTCCACTTT. Amino acid sequence: CASSFWTGPFYNSPLHF.

This clonotype was observed at least ten times. The chain links TRBV3-1 to TRBJ1-2, with a possible D match to TRBD1 (5 bases). The CDR3 covers 16 residues. V was trimmed by 3 bases and J by 6 bases, leaving 20 bases between them. Germline-derived CDR1 and CDR2 are LGHDT and YNNKEL (reference sequence). The CDR3 nucleotides are TGTGCCAGCAGCCATCCCGGGGCCAGTAACGAAAATGGCTACACCTTC. Protein sequence: CASSHPGASNENGYTF.

At least ten counts were recorded for this clonotype. The rearrangement joins TRBV20-1 to TRBJ2-1; 7 nucleotides agree with TRBD2. J gave up 4 bases and V 2 bases, and 8 bases lay outside the gene matches. The germline V gene has CDR1 DFQATT and CDR2 SNEGSKA (reference sequence). CDR3 size: 15 residues. DNA for the CDR3: TGCAGTGCTAGACAGATGGGCGGGGGTTACAATGAGCAGTTCTTC. Its translation is CSARQMGGGYNEQFF.

This clonotype has only a few counts. This rearrangement joins TRBV4-2 to TRBJ2-1, with 14 bases identical to TRBD2. The CDR3 runs 17 residues. The germline V gene has CDR1 LGHNA and CDR2 YNFKEQ. The V gene end was trimmed by 2 bases and the J gene end by 6 bases; junction bases not matched to a gene: 6. CDR3 in amino acids: CASSQQPGTSGGNEQFF. The CDR3 DNA sequence: TGTGCCAGCAGCCAACAACCCGGGACTAGCGGGGGCAATGAGCAGTTCTTC.

This clonotype was picked up many times. Written as DNA, the CDR3 is TGTGCCAGCAGCCCGCGGGATACGCAGTATTTT. Protein: CASSPRDTQYF. The rearrangement joins TRBV11-2 to TRBJ2-3, with D unclear. CDR1 and CDR2 from the germline V gene are SGHAT and FQNNGV. Trimming cost V 5 bases and J 6 bases, with 6 bases left between them. The CDR3 contains 11 residues.

This clonotype was recorded many times. The V gene is TRBV29-1, the J gene TRBJ1-1, with a tentative D call TRBD1 (5 bases). V shed 7 bases and J shed 10 bases, with 10 bases lying between them. Looked up from germline, CDR1 is SQVTM and CDR2 is ANQGSEA. The CDR3 is 9 residues long. This chain's CDR3 is CSETRGAFF. CDR3 sequence (DNA): TGCAGCGAGACAAGGGGAGCTTTCTTT.

This clonotype was observed a few times. The J gene is TRBJ2-3, the V gene TRBV6-2 or TRBV6-3, with 9 bases fitting TRBD1. Germline trimming cut 5 bases from V and 4 bases from J; bases unmatched to any gene: 19. The CDR3 covers 19 residues. Germline CDR1 reads MNHEY; CDR2 reads SVGEGT. As DNA, the CDR3 is TGTGCCAGCAGTCCCCGGCCCGGACAGGGGCGCCAAAGGGCAGATACGCAGTATTTT. Translation gives CASSPRPGQGRQRADTQYF.

V gene TRBV28 combines with J gene TRBJ1-4; tentative D call: TRBD1 (6 bases). The germline V gene has CDR1 MDHEN and CDR2 SYDVKM. The CDR3 is 17 amino acids. Trimming cost V 6 bases and J 5 bases, with 22 bases left between them. This CDR3 reads CASSAASGQRGNEKLFF. The CDR3 nucleotides read TGTGCCAGCAGCGCTGCATCGGGGCAAAGGGGGAATGAAAAACTGTTTTTT.

Details on this clonotype: A read error may account for a junction end that differs from germline. The rearrangement links TRBV7-9 to TRBJ1-6; the D gene is possibly TRBD1 (6 bases). The CDR3 is 15 amino acids. Germline loops: CDR1 SEHNR, CDR2 FQNEAQ (reference sequence). CDR3 bases: TGTGCCAGCAGCGCTAACAGGGACCATAATTCACCCCTCCATTTT. Amino acids: CASSANRDHNSPLHF.